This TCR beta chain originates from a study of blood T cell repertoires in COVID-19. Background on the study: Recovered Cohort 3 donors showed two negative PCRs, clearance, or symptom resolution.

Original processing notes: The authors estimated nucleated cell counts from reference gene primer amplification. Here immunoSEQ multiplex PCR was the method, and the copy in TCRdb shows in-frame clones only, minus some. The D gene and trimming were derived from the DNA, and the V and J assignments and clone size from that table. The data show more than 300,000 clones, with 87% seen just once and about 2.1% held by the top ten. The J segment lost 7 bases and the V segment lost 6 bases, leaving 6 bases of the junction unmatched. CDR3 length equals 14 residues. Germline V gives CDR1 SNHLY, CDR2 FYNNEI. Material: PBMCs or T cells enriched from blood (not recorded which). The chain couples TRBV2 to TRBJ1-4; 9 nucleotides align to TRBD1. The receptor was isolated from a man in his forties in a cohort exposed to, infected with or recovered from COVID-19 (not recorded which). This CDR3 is CASRDDRGSEKLFF. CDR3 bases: TGTGCCAGCAGGGACGACAGGGGGAGTGAAAAACTGTTTTTT.